This T cell receptor (beta chain) appears in the sequencing data of a study of T-cell reconstitution after alpha-beta-depleted transplantation in children. Construction of the TCRbeta library involved unique molecular identifiers. TCRdb reprocessed the PCR reads with MiXCR, giving one entry per CDR3 protein. Of some 390,000 distinct CDR3 sequences in the sample, roughly 20% are singletons; the top ten hold 3.8%. This CDR3 is 13 amino acids long. Between the trimmed V and J ends, which lost 5 bases and 3 bases, there was a span of 11 bases. From germline, CDR1 is SGHTA and CDR2 FQGNSA. This rearrangement joins TRBV7-2 to TRBJ2-7; D is possibly TRBD1 (5 bases). This clonotype was obtained from a human donor who donated a stem cell graft to a child with acute myeloid leukemia. The sequencing here drew on PBMCs from the stem cell graft donor, taken from the stem cell graft. CDR3 residues: CASSQRGGYEQYF. The CDR3 bases are TGTGCCAGCAGCCAAAGGGGTGGCTACGAGCAGTACTTC.